This T cell receptor (beta chain) was sequenced for a study of identical twins. Study conclusions and caveats: Diverse VJ usage suggested most zero-insertion clonotypes were not invariant T cells.

Template switching introduced a universal primer site, and the cDNA bore unique molecular identifiers. MiXCR was run by TCRdb on the 5' RACE reads, yielding one entry per CDR3 protein. In the table there are fewer than 550,000 distinct CDR3 sequences, 13% to 15% of which are singletons. This clonotype was seen more than once but under ten times. The antigen remains undetermined. These data were also filed under a second study, of yellow fever vaccine responses in identical twins. According to that study: After vaccination, twins' T cell response reportedly seemed partly convergent, partly personalized.

Sequenced material: CD4+ T cells sorted from blood. The TCR comes from a woman aged 18-30 years in good health.

CDR3 coding DNA: TGTGCCAGCAGCCCCGGACTAGCGGGGGGGCATAGCACAGATACGCAGTATTTT. This codes for CASSPGLAGGHSTDTQYF. The rearrangement links TRBV3-1 to TRBJ2-3, with TRBD2 matching 15 bases. In germline, CDR1 is LGHDT, CDR2 YNNKEL (reference sequence). This CDR3 region has 18 residues. Trimming cost V 4 bases and J 0 bases; bases outside gene matches: 5.